This TCR beta chain appears in the sequencing data of a study of cytomegalovirus exposure and HLA in healthy donors. The CDR3 sequence is 13 residues long. Germline assignment: CDR1 SGDLS and CDR2 YYNGEE. V was pared by 3 bases and J by 7 bases, with 6 bases of the junction left unmatched. The method was immunoSEQ multiplex PCR; TCRdb's version includes in-frame clones alone and lacks a portion of them. The sample lists some 240,000 clones, 75% to 90% seen once, with roughly 5.7% in the top ten. V and J are TRBV9 and TRBJ2-5, with 7 bases fitting TRBD1. The specimen sequenced was PBMCs. The clonotype comes from a woman in her late teens or twenties in good health and CMV-seronegative. Here the CDR3 reads CASSGDSSGTQYF. The CDR3, as DNA: TGTGCCAGCAGCGGGGACAGTTCGGGGACCCAGTACTTC.